This T cell receptor beta chain was captured by sequencing in a study of beta chain features in type 1 diabetes. Reverse transcription of all isolated RNA meant that expressed TCRB transcripts were sequenced. Data came from immunoSEQ multiplex PCR; TCRdb stores just in-frame clones and leaves some out. There are under 950,000 clones in the sample; roughly 17% occur only once, and 0.023% lies in the top ten. The CDR3 length is 14 residues. Looked up from germline, CDR1 is MNHEY and CDR2 is SMNVEV (reference sequence). Trimming left V 3 bases short and J 6 bases short, with 12 bases between. This chain uses TRBV27 with TRBJ2-1, with unresolved D. Material: naive CD4+ T cells from blood. The receptor was derived from a woman aged 18-29 years in good health. CDR3 residues: CASSFQRGGNEQFF. CDR3 nucleotides: TGTGCCAGCAGTTTTCAGCGAGGCGGCAATGAGCAGTTCTTC.